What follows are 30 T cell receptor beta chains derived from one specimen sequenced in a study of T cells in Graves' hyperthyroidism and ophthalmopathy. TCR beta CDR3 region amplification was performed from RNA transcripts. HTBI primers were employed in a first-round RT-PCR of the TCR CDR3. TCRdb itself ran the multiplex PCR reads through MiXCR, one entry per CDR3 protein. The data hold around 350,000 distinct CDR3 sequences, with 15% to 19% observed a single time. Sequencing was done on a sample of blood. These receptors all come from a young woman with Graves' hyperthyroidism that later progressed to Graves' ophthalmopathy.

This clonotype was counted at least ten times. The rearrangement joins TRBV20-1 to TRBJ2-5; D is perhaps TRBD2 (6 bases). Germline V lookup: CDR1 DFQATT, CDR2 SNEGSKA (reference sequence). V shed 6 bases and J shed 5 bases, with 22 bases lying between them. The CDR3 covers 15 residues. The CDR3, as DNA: TGCAGTGCCCTACCGACGGGACTCCCTCCCGAGACCCAGTACTTC. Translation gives CSALPTGLPPETQYF.

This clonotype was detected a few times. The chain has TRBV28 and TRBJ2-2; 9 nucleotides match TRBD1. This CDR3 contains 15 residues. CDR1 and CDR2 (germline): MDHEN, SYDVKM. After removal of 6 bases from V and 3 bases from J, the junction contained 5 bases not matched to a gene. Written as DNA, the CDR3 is TGTGCCAGCAGATACAGGGGGCGAGACACCGGGGAGCTGTTTTTT. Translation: CASRYRGRDTGELFF.

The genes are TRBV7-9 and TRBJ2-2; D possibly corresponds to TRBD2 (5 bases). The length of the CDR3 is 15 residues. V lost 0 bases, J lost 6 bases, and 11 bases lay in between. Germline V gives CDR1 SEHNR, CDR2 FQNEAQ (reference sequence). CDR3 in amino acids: CASSLAAGMAGELFF. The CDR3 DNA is TGTGCCAGCAGCTTAGCGGCCGGGATGGCCGGGGAGCTGTTTTTT.

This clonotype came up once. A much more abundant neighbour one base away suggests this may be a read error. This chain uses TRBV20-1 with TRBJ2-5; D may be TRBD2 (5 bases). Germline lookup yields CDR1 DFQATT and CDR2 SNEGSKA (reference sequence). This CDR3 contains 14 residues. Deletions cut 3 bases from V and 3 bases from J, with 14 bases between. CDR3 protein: CSASLSSTKETQYF. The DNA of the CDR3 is TGCAGTGCTAGTTTGTCTAGCACAAAAGAGACCCAGTACTTC.

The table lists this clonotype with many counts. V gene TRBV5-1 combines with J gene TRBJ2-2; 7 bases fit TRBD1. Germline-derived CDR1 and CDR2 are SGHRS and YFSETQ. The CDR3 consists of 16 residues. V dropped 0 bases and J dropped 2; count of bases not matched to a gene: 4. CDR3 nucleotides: TGCGCCAGCAGCTTGGCCGGGACAGTCAACACCGGGGAGCTGTTTTTT. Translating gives CASSLAGTVNTGELFF.

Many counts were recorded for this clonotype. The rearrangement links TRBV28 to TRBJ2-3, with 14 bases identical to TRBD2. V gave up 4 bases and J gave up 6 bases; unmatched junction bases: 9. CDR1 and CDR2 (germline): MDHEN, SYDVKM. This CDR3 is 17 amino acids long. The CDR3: CASSSARLAGGPDTQYF. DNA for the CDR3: TGTGCCAGCAGTTCCGCCCGACTAGCGGGAGGGCCCGATACGCAGTATTTT.

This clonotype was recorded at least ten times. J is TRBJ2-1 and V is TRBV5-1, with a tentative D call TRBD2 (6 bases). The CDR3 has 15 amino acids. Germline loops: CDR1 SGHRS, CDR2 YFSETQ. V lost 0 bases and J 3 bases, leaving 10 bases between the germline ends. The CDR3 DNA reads TGCGCCAGCAGCTTGGTTAGCGGCCACTACAATGAGCAGTTCTTC. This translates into CASSLVSGHYNEQFF.

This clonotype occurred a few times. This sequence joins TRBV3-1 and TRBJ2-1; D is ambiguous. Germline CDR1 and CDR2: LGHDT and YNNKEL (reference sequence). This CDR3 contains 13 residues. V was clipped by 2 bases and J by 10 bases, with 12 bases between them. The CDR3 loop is CASSQMVAQEQFF. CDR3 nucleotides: TGTGCCAGCAGCCAAATGGTAGCCCAGGAGCAGTTCTTC.

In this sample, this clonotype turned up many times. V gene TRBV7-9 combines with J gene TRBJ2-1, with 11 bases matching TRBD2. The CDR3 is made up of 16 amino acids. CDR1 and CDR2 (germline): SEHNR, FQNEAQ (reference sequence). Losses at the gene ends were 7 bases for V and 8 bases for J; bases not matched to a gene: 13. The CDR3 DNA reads TGTGCCAGCAACCTTCCGACTAGCGGGACAGTCGATGAGCAGTTCTTC. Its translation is CASNLPTSGTVDEQFF.

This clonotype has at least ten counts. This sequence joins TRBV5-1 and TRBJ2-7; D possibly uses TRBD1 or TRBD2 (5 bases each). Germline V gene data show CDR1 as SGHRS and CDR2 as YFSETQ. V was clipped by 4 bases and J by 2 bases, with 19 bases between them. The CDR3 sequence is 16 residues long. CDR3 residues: CASSPPSRDGAYEQYF. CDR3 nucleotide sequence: TGCGCCAGCAGCCCACCCTCCCGGGACGGAGCCTACGAGCAGTACTTC.

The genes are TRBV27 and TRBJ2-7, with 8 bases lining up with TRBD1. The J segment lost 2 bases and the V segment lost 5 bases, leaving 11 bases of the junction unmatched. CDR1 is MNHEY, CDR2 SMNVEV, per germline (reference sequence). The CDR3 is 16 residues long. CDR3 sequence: CASSTTGGTGPYEQYF. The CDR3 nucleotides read TGTGCCAGCAGTACCACCGGTGGGACAGGTCCCTACGAGCAGTACTTC.

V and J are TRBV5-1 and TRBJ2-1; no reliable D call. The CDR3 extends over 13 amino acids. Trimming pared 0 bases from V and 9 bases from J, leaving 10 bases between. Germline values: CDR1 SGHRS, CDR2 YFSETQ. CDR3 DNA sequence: TGCGCCAGCAGCTTGGAAGGGTTCGGTGAGCAGTTCTTC. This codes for CASSLEGFGEQFF.

The DNA of the CDR3 is TGTGCCAGTAGTACCAACGGACTAGCAAGGGTTTCAGTTGATGAGCAGTTCTTC. It is translated as CASSTNGLARVSVDEQFF. The V call is TRBV19, the J call TRBJ2-1; 8 bases agree with TRBD2. CDR1 and CDR2 from the germline V gene are LNHDA and SQIVND (reference sequence). V was pared by 4 bases and J by 8 bases, with 19 bases of the junction left unmatched. This CDR3 spans 18 amino acids.

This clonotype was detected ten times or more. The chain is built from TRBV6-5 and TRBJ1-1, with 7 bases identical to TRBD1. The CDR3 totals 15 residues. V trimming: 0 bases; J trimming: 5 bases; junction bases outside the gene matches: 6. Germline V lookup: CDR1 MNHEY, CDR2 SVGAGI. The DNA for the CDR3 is TGTGCCAGCAGTTACTCGACAGGGACTGGAACTGAAGCTTTCTTT. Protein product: CASSYSTGTGTEAFF.

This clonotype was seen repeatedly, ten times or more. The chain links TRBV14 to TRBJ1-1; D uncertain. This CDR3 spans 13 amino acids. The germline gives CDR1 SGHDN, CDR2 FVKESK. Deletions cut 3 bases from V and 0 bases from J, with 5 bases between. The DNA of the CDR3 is TGTGCCAGCAGCCACGAAATGAACACTGAAGCTTTCTTT. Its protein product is CASSHEMNTEAFF.

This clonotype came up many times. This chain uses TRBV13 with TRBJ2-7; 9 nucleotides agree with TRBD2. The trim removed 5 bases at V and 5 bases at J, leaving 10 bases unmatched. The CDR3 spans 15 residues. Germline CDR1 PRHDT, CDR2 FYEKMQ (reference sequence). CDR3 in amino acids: CASSKWEREAHEQYF. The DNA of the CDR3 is TGTGCCAGCAGCAAATGGGAGCGGGAGGCCCACGAGCAGTACTTC.

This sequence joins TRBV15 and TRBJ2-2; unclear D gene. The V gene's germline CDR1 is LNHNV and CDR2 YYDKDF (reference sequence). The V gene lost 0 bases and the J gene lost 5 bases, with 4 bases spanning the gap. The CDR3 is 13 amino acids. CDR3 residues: CATSRDWTGELFF. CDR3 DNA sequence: TGTGCCACCAGCAGAGATTGGACCGGGGAGCTGTTTTTT.

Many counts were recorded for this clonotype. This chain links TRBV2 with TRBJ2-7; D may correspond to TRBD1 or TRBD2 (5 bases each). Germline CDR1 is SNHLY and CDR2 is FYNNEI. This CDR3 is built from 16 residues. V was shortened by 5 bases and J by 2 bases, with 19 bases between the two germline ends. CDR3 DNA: TGTGCCAGCAGTAGGGGCTTAGCGAGCCTCACCTACGAGCAGTACTTC. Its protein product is CASSRGLASLTYEQYF.

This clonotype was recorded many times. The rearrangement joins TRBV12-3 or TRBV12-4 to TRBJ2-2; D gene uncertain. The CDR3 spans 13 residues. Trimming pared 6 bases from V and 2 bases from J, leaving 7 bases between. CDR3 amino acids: CASSQSNTGELFF. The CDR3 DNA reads TGTGCCAGCAGCCAATCTAACACCGGGGAGCTGTTTTTT.

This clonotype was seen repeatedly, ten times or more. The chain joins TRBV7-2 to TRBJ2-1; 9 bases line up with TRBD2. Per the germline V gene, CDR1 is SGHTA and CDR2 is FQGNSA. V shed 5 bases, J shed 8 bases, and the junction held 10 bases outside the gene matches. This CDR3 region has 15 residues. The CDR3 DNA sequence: TGTGCCAGCAGCGCGCAAGCGGGGGGTATCGATGAGCAGTTCTTC. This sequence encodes CASSAQAGGIDEQFF.

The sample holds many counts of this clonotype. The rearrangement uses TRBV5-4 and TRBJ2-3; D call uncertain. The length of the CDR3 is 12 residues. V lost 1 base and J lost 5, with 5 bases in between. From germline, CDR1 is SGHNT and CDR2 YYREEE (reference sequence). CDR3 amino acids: CASSLLKDTQYF. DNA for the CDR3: TGTGCCAGCAGCTTGTTGAAAGATACGCAGTATTTT.

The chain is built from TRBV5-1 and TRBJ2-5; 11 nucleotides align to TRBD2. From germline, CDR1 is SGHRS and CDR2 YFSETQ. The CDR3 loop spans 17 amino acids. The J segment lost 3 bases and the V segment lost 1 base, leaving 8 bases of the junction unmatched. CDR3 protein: CASSLLAGGGLEETQYF. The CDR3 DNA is TGCGCCAGCAGCTTGTTAGCGGGAGGGGGACTCGAAGAGACCCAGTACTTC.

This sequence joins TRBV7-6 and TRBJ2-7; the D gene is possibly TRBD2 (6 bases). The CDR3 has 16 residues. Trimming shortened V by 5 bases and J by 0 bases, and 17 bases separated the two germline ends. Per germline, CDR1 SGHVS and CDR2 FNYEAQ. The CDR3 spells CASSPRSGVVSYEQYF. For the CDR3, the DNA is TGTGCCAGCAGCCCCAGGTCGGGGGTAGTCTCCTACGAGCAGTACTTC.

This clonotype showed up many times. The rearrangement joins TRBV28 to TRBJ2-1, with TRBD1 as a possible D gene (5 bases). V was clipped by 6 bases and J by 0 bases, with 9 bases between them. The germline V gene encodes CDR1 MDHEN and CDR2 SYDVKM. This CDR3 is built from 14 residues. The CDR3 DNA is TGTGCCAGCAGGACTGGGGCCTCCTACAATGAGCAGTTCTTC. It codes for CASRTGASYNEQFF. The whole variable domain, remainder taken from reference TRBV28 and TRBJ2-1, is DVKVTQSSRYLVKRTGEKVFLECVQDMDHENMFWYRQDPGLGLRLIYFSYDVKMKEKGDIPEGYSVSREKKERFSLILESASTNQTSMYLCASRTGASYNEQFFGPGTRLTVL.

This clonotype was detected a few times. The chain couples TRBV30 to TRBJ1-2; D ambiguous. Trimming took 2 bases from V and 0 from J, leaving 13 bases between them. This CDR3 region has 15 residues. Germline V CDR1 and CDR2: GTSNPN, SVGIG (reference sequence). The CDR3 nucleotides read TGTGCCTGGAGTCCTACCAAGAACTCTAACTATGGCTACACCTTC. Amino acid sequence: CAWSPTKNSNYGYTF.

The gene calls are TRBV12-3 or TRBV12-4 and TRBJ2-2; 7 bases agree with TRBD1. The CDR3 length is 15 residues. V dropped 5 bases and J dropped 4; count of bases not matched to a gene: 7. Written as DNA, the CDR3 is TGTGCCAGCAGTGTACAGGGGCCCGGCACCGGGGAGCTGTTTTTT. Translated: CASSVQGPGTGELFF.

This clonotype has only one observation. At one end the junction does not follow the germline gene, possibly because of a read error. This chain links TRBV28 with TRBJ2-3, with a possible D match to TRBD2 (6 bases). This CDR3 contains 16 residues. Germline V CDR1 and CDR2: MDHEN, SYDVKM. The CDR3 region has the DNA TGTGCCAGCAGTTTAGGGAGGCGGGAAAAAAACAGATACGCAGTATTT. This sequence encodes CASSLGRREKNRYAVF.

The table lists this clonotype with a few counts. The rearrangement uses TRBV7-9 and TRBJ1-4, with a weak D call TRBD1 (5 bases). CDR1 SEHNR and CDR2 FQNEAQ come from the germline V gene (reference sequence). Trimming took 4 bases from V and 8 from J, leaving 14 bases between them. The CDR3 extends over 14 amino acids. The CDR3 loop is CASSSLPRGEKLFF. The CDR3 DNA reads TGTGCCAGCAGCTCCTTGCCTCGGGGGGAAAAACTGTTTTTT.

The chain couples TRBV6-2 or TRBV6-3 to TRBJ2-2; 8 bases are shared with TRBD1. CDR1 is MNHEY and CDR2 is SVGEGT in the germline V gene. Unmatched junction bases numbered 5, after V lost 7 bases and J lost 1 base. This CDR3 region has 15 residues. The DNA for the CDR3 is TGTGCCAGCAACCGCGGGACAGGGAACACCGGGGAGCTGTTTTTT. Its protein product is CASNRGTGNTGELFF.

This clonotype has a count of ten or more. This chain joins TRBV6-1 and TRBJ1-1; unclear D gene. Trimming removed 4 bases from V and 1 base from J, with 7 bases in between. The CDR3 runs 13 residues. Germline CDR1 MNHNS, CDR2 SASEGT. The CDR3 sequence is CASSASGNTEAFF. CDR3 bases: TGTGCCAGCAGTGCGTCGGGGAACACTGAAGCTTTCTTT.